This is a list of T cell receptor beta chains from one sample in a study of shared clonotypes between healthy human individuals. Assay: immunoSEQ multiplex PCR; the TCRdb copy retains only in-frame clones and omits some. The table lists approximately 500,000 clones, about 96% of them singletons. Input material: naive CD4+ T cells sorted from blood. These receptors all come from a woman in her twenties or thirties in good health. Both conserved end residues are part of each CDR3. A D gene is named only where the DNA matches it firmly. Clone size, where shown, is once, few, many, or a class for clones that have expanded.

NA | TRBJ2-7 | TRBV10-3 | NA | CAISGTYRDRGSYEQYF | TGTGCCATCAGTGGTACCTACCGGGACCGTGGGTCCTACGAGCAGTACTTC
NA | TRBJ2-2 | TRBV15 | NA | CAIRDLANTGELFF | TGTGCCATCCGGGACCTCGCGAACACCGGGGAGCTGTTTTTT
NA | TRBJ2-3 | TRBV5-4 | TRBD1 | CASSPHGQGRGTDTQYF | TGTGCCAGCAGCCCCCATGGACAGGGGCGGGGGACAGATACGCAGTATTTT
NA | TRBJ2-3 | TRBV13 | TRBD2 | CASSRRTSGRYTDTQYF | TGTGCCAGCAGCAGAAGGACTAGCGGACGCTACACAGATACGCAGTATTTT
NA | TRBJ1-2 | TRBV6-1 | TRBD1 | CASKGQGAYGYTF | TGTGCCAGCAAGGGACAGGGCGCCTATGGCTACACCTTC
few | TRBJ2-7 | TRBV11-2 | NA | CASSFQGTFESEQYF | TGTGCCAGCAGCTTTCAAGGGACTTTCGAGAGCGAGCAGTACTTC
NA | TRBJ2-7 | TRBV27 | NA | CASSKTSSPGYEQYF | TGTGCCAGCAGTAAGACTAGTAGTCCGGGCTACGAGCAGTACTTC
NA | TRBJ2-1 | TRBV6-1 | TRBD2 | CASSGPVAGQNNEQFF | TGTGCCAGCAGTGGACCCGTAGCGGGGCAAAACAATGAGCAGTTCTTC
NA | TRBJ2-3 | TRBV7-2 | TRBD2 | CASSHSGGTTDTQYF | TGTGCCAGCAGCCATAGCGGGGGGACCACAGATACGCAGTATTTT
NA | TRBJ2-7 | TRBV6-5 | TRBD1 | CASSPQGQAIGEQYF | TGTGCCAGCAGCCCACAGGGACAGGCTATTGGCGAGCAGTACTTC
NA | TRBJ1-1 | TRBV14 | NA | CASSQVPGVNTEAFF | TGTGCCAGCAGCCAAGTTCCAGGGGTGAACACTGAAGCTTTCTTT
NA | TRBJ2-3 | TRBV18 | NA | CASSPAVSTDTQYF | TGTGCCAGCTCACCAGCGGTTAGCACAGATACGCAGTATTTT
NA | TRBJ2-7 | TRBV5-1 | TRBD2 | CASSSGLAGPYEQYF | TGCGCCAGCAGCAGTGGACTAGCGGGTCCTTACGAGCAGTACTTC
NA | TRBJ2-7 | TRBV5-1 | NA | CASSPAQGAGYEQYF | TGCGCCAGCAGCCCCGCTCAGGGTGCGGGCTACGAGCAGTACTTC
NA | TRBJ1-2 | TRBV4-1 | NA | CASSQDGRINYGYTF | TGCGCCAGCAGCCAGGACGGACGGATCAACTATGGCTACACCTTC
NA | TRBJ2-1 | TRBV5-1 | NA | CASSGDNEQFF | TGCGCCAGCAGCGGCGATAATGAGCAGTTCTTC
NA | TRBJ2-5 | TRBV28 | TRBD2 | CASSYRTSGRGETQYF | TGTGCCAGCAGCTACAGGACTAGCGGGAGGGGAGAGACCCAGTACTTC
NA | TRBJ2-7 | TRBV6-1 | TRBD2 | CASSEVTGLAGGLREQYF | TGTGCCAGCAGTGAAGTAACGGGACTAGCGGGAGGGCTTAGGGAGCAGTACTTC
NA | TRBJ2-1 | TRBV2 | NA | CASTQLSGGKSEQFF | TGTGCCAGCACTCAACTTAGCGGAGGGAAGAGTGAGCAGTTCTTC
NA | TRBJ1-3 | TRBV20-1 | NA | CSARDPMRVYF | TGCAGTGCACGGGACCCCATGCGGGTATATTTT
once | TRBJ2-3 | TRBV6-1 | NA | CASSDDHLWGGFTDTQYF | TGTGCCAGCAGTGATGATCACTTATGGGGCGGGTTCACAGATACGCAGTATTTT
NA | TRBJ1-2 | TRBV28 | NA | CASSFRADRGYTF | TGTGCCAGCAGTTTCAGGGCGGACCGTGGCTACACCTTC
NA | TRBJ2-2 | TRBV27 | TRBD2 | CASSFSGGNTGELFF | TGTGCCAGCAGTTTCTCGGGGGGGAACACCGGGGAGCTGTTTTTT
NA | TRBJ2-7 | TRBV6-1 | TRBD1 | CASTTTGKVLEQYF | TGTGCCAGCACCACGACAGGGAAAGTCCTCGAGCAGTACTTC
NA | TRBJ2-2 | TRBV7-3 | NA | CASSLLGANTGELFF | TGTGCCAGCAGCTTATTGGGCGCAAACACCGGGGAGCTGTTTTTT
NA | TRBJ2-3 | TRBV10-3 | NA | CAISPGRGTDTQYF | TGTGCCATCAGCCCCGGACGGGGCACAGATACGCAGTATTTT
NA | TRBJ2-7 | TRBV5-5 | NA | CASSLGPGKNYEQYF | TGTGCCAGCAGCTTAGGACCGGGAAAGAACTACGAGCAGTACTTC
NA | TRBJ1-5 | TRBV28 | TRBD1 | CASKPTGARIQPQHF | TGTGCCAGCAAACCCACAGGGGCCCGAATTCAGCCCCAGCATTTT
once | TRBJ1-5 | TRBV4-1 | TRBD1 | CASSQEAGGWSNQPQHF | TGCGCCAGCAGCCAAGAAGCAGGGGGCTGGTCCAATCAGCCCCAGCATTTT
NA | TRBJ2-6 | TRBV18 | NA | CASSPPAGSGANVLTF | TGTGCCAGCTCACCTCCCGCAGGGTCTGGGGCCAACGTCCTGACTTTC
NA | TRBJ2-3 | TRBV19 | NA | CASSIGQLTDTQYF | TGTGCCAGTAGTATCGGACAGCTCACAGATACGCAGTATTTT
NA | TRBJ1-1 | TRBV30 | NA | CAWNPGLNTEAFF | TGTGCCTGGAACCCGGGGTTAAACACTGAAGCTTTCTTT
NA | TRBJ2-1 | TRBV27 | NA | CASSLFERKNEQFF | TGTGCCAGCAGTTTATTCGAACGGAAGAATGAGCAGTTCTTC
NA | TRBJ2-3 | TRBV29-1 | NA | CSALRATDTQYF | TGCAGCGCTCTGAGGGCGACAGATACGCAGTATTTT
NA | TRBJ2-7 | TRBV2 | NA | CASSARLTYEQYF | TGTGCCAGCAGTGCGCGTTTAACCTACGAGCAGTACTTC
NA | TRBJ2-7 | TRBV6-4 | NA | CASSEYDSSYEQYF | TGTGCCAGCAGTGAATACGACAGTTCCTACGAGCAGTACTTC
NA | TRBJ2-7 | TRBV20-1 | NA | CSARSNYEQYF | TGCAGTGCTAGATCCAACTACGAGCAGTACTTC
NA | TRBJ2-7 | TRBV18 | TRBD2 | CASSRGLAGIEQYF | TGTGCCAGCTCACGCGGACTAGCGGGAATTGAGCAGTACTTC
NA | TRBJ2-1 | TRBV7-2 | NA | CASSLQRDNEQFF | TGTGCCAGCAGCTTACAGAGAGACAATGAGCAGTTCTTC
NA | TRBJ2-1 | TRBV5-1 | TRBD2 | CASSLALAGGVAYNEQFF | TGCGCCAGCAGCTTAGCACTAGCGGGAGGGGTTGCCTACAATGAGCAGTTCTTC
NA | TRBJ2-3 | TRBV18 | TRBD2 | CASSRLAGVGDTQYF | TGTGCCAGCTCAAGACTAGCGGGAGTTGGGGATACGCAGTATTTT
NA | TRBJ2-2 | TRBV5-1 | TRBD2 | CASSLQAGGPTGELFF | TGCGCCAGCAGCTTGCAAGCGGGAGGACCCACCGGGGAGCTGTTTTTT
NA | TRBJ2-7 | TRBV27 | NA | CASSLKGSSYEQYF | TGTGCCAGCAGTTTAAAGGGGAGCTCCTACGAGCAGTACTTC
NA | TRBJ2-7 | TRBV14 | NA | CASSQRQSGEQYF | TGTGCCAGCAGCCAACGCCAATCTGGCGAGCAGTACTTC
NA | TRBJ2-7 | TRBV5-1 | NA | CASSLVSRDSYEQYF | TGCGCCAGCAGCTTGGTCTCTCGGGACTCCTACGAGCAGTACTTC
NA | TRBJ2-7 | TRBV2 | NA | CASRADETRGRSEQYF | TGTGCCAGCAGGGCTGACGAGACTAGAGGAAGGAGCGAGCAGTACTTC
NA | TRBJ1-2 | TRBV28 | TRBD1 | CASSLNRGRIYGYTF | TGTGCCAGCAGTTTAAACAGGGGGCGTATCTATGGCTACACCTTC
NA | TRBJ1-4 | TRBV27 | TRBD1 | CASSSPGQPNEKLFF | TGTGCCAGCAGTTCCCCGGGACAGCCTAATGAAAAACTGTTTTTT
NA | TRBJ2-6 | TRBV10-3 | NA | CAISLTMIQSRANVLTF | TGTGCCATCAGTCTTACTATGATACAAAGTCGGGCCAACGTCCTGACTTTC
NA | TRBJ2-5 | TRBV14 | NA | CASSQVRETQYF | TGTGCCAGCAGCCAAGTAAGAGAGACCCAGTACTTC
NA | TRBJ2-7 | TRBV21-1 | NA | CASSNTGQVNYEQYF | TGTGCCAGCAGCAATACCGGACAGGTTAACTACGAGCAGTACTTC
NA | TRBJ2-7 | TRBV23-1 | TRBD2 | CASSPPSGSIYEQYF | TGCGCCAGCAGCCCACCCAGCGGGAGCATCTACGAGCAGTACTTC
once | TRBJ2-7 | TRBV28 | NA | CASSDSREQYF | TGTGCCAGCAGTGACAGTAGGGAGCAGTACTTC
NA | TRBJ2-7 | TRBV11-3 | TRBD1 | CASSLSPGTGDPYEQYF | TGTGCCAGCAGCTTATCCCCCGGGACAGGGGACCCCTACGAGCAGTACTTC
NA | TRBJ2-5 | TRBV18 | NA | CASSPRAVKETQYF | TGTGCCAGCTCACCTCGGGCAGTAAAAGAGACCCAGTACTTC
NA | TRBJ1-1 | TRBV19 | TRBD1 | CASSMRQGVGEAFF | TGTGCCAGTAGTATGCGACAGGGGGTAGGTGAAGCTTTCTTT
NA | TRBJ2-6 | TRBV18 | TRBD2 | CASSLTSGSSGANVLTF | TGTGCCAGCTCACTGACTAGCGGGAGCTCTGGGGCCAACGTCCTGACTTTC
NA | TRBJ1-2 | TRBV28 | NA | CASSLVPNYGYTF | TGTGCCAGCAGTTTAGTGCCTAACTATGGCTACACCTTC